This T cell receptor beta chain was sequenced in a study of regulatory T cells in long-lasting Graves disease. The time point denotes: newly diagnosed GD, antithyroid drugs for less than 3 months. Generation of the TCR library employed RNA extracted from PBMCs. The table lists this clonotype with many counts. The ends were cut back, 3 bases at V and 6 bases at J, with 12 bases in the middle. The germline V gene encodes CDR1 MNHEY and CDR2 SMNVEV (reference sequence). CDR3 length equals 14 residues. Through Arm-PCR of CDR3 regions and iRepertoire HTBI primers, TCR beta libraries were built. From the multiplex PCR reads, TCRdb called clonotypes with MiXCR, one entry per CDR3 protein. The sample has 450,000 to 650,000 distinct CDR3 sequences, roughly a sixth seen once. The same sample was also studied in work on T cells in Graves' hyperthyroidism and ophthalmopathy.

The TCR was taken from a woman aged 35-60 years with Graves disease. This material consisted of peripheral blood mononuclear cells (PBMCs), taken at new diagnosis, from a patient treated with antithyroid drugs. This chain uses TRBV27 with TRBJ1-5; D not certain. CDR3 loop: CASSFGQGGQPQHF. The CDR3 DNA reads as TGTGCCAGCAGTTTTGGGCAAGGTGGTCAGCCCCAGCATTTT.